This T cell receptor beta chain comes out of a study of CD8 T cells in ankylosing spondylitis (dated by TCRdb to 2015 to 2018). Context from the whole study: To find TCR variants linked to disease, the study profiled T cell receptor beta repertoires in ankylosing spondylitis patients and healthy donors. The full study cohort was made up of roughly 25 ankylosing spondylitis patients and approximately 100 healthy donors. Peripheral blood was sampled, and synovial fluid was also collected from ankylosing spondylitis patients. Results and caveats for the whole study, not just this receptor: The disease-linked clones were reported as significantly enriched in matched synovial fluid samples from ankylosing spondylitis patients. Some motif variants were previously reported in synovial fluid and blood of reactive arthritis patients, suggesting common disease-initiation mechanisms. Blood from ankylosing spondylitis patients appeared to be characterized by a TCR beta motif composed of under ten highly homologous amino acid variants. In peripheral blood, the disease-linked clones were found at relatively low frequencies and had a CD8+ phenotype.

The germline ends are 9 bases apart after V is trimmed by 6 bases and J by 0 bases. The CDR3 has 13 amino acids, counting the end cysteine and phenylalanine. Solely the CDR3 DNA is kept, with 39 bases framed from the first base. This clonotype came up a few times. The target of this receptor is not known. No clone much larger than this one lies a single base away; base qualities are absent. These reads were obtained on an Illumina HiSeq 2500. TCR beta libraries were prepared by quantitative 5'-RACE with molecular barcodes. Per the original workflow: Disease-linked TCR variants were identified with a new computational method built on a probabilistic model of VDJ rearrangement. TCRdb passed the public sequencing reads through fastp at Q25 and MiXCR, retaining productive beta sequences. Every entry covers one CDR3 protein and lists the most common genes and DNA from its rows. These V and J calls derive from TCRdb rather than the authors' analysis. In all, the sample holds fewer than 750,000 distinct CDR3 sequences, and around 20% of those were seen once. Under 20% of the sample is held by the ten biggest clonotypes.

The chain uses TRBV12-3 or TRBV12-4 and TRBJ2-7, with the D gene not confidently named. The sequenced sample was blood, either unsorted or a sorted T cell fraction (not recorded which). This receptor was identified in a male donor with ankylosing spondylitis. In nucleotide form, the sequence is TGTGCCAGCAGGGTGGCGGACTCCTACGAGCAGTACTTC. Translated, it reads CASRVADSYEQYF.